A selection of T cell receptor beta chains follows, all from one sample in a study of CD8+CD57+ T cells in acquired aplastic anemia. One entry per CDR3 protein, called by TCRdb with MiXCR from the reads. This sample carries under 200,000 distinct CDR3 sequences, approximately 40% of them seen once, and the ten largest clones take 0.8% to 1.1%. Sequencing was performed on sorted CD4+, CD8+, or CD8+CD57+ T cells (not recorded which) from PBMCs. These receptor sequences come from a human donor in good health. Both conserved end residues are part of each CDR3.

V gene	J gene	CDR3 protein
TRBV2	TRBJ2-3	CASSVRETDTQYF
TRBV24-1	TRBJ1-5	CATSALGQAGKPQHF
TRBV5-6	TRBJ2-7	CASSYWARAEQYF
TRBV15	TRBJ1-6	CATSRIGKGPLHF
TRBV7-2	TRBJ2-7	CASSNQGQRLAEQYF
TRBV5-4	TRBJ1-1	CASSFPSTGYRAEAFF
TRBV7-2	TRBJ2-7	CASSLMFGGGPYEQYF
TRBV7-9	TRBJ1-2	CASSLYYGYTF
TRBV4-2	TRBJ1-5	CASSPPMEGRVQPQHF
TRBV2	TRBJ2-1	CASSAGQVEQFF
TRBV9	TRBJ1-1	CASSAGAPRNTEAFF
TRBV7-9	TRBJ1-2	CASSLSQNYGYTF
TRBV20-1	TRBJ1-5	CSAQQENQPQHF
TRBV11-1	TRBJ1-5	CASSFRASPWTGLYSNQPQHF
TRBV7-2	TRBJ2-7	CASSQGPPYEQYF
TRBV12-3/TRBV12-4	TRBJ1-6	CASSSHRESSYNSPLHF
TRBV20-1	TRBJ2-1	CSAFPRGRDNEQFF
TRBV7-8	TRBJ2-1	CASRSGSNEQFF
TRBV19	TRBJ1-5	CASSIDPRNQPQHF
TRBV6-2/TRBV6-3	TRBJ2-1	CASSYRTGPRSYNEQFF
TRBV10-3	TRBJ2-1	CAISEPSSYNEQFF
TRBV29-1	TRBJ1-1	CSAGVDTEAFF
TRBV10-2	TRBJ1-1	CASRDRLTEAFF
TRBV20-1	TRBJ2-7	CSAPRAVSYEQYF
TRBV24-1	TRBJ1-5	CATSIRGESQPQHF
TRBV19	TRBJ1-6	CASSIGDDSPLHF
TRBV11-1	TRBJ2-1	CASSLPPGVTYNEQFF
TRBV10-2	TRBJ1-1	CASQTWTGSAGAFF
TRBV18	TRBJ1-1	CASSQQGPNGEAFF
TRBV20-1	TRBJ2-1	CSAGQYNEQFF
TRBV6-1	TRBJ2-1	CASSVGRSTYNEQFF
TRBV14	TRBJ1-2	CASSQSRGSGYTF
TRBV5-4	TRBJ2-3	CASSQQGADTQYF
TRBV4-1	TRBJ2-3	CASSQLGRLGTDTQYF
TRBV7-9	TRBJ1-1	CASSLVEGGTEAFF
TRBV28	TRBJ2-7	CASSSRAGGSWYEQYF
TRBV19	TRBJ2-2	CASSIGQYVGELFF
TRBV2	TRBJ2-1	CASSYLPGEQFF
TRBV14	TRBJ2-7	CASSQFSEQYF
TRBV3-1	TRBJ2-3	CASSLLSSISTDTQYF
TRBV20-1	TRBJ2-2	CSASRDPLTGELFF
TRBV5-8	TRBJ2-1	CASSSTGTGDRQFF
TRBV4-1	TRBJ2-7	CASSQVLPGTKSYEQYF
TRBV20-1	TRBJ2-7	CSARWGDEQYF
TRBV24-1	TRBJ2-7	CATSEGRLDEQYF
TRBV7-2	TRBJ2-5	CASSQTSLETQYF
TRBV25-1	TRBJ1-4	CASSDSRGTLGEKLFF
TRBV5-1	TRBJ2-3	CASLSGTGTTDTQYF
TRBV18	TRBJ1-1	CASSRGRENTEAFF
TRBV29-1	TRBJ2-3	CSAKPGGPSTDTQYF
TRBV15	TRBJ2-7	CATSRDGGGVRYEQYF
TRBV3-1	TRBJ1-2	CASSQVSGGAYGYTF
TRBV7-2	TRBJ1-1	CASSLGRGYAFF
TRBV24-1	TRBJ2-7	CATSAGTGFYEQYF
TRBV25-1	TRBJ2-3	CACSARINTDTQYF
TRBV20-1	TRBJ1-6	CSASSGTGGSSYNSPLHF
TRBV30	TRBJ2-7	CAWTSRGEQYF
TRBV27	TRBJ2-1	CAISQGSSYNEQFF
TRBV11-1	TRBJ1-1	CASSITQGPEAFF
TRBV5-1	TRBJ2-1	CASSHSGSSYNEQFF